This T cell receptor (beta chain) was sequenced for a study of T cells in women clearing cervical HPV infection. Germline CDR1 LNHDA, CDR2 SQIVND (reference sequence). V was shortened by 3 bases and J by 7 bases, with 10 bases between the two germline ends. The CDR3 extends over 14 amino acids. Some clones are missing from TCRdb's copy, which holds only in-frame ones; the method was immunoSEQ multiplex PCR. The sample shows under 45,000 clones, and 7% to 9.5% sits with its ten largest clones. A remark on this clone: The sequence runs out 3 residues before the end of the CDR3; the remainder is reconstructed from the germline J gene.

The sequence was collected from a woman between 18 and 70 years old with a cervical HPV16 infection that either progressed to CIN3+ or cleared (not recorded which). Sequencing was carried out using blood buffy coat. The J gene is TRBJ1-6, the V gene TRBV19; tentative D call: TRBD1 (5 bases). The covered CDR3 bases are TGTGCCAGTAGTATGGGGCACTACAATTCACCC. This encodes CASSMGHYNSP. The whole CDR3 protein is CASSMGHYNSPLHF. Complete variable domain (other parts from reference TRBV19 and TRBJ1-6): DGGITQSPKYLFRKEGQNVTLSCEQNLNHDAMYWYRQDPGQGLRLIYYSQIVNDFQKGDIAEGYSVSREKKESFPLTVTSAQKNPTAFYLCASSMGHYNSPLHFGNGTRLTVT.